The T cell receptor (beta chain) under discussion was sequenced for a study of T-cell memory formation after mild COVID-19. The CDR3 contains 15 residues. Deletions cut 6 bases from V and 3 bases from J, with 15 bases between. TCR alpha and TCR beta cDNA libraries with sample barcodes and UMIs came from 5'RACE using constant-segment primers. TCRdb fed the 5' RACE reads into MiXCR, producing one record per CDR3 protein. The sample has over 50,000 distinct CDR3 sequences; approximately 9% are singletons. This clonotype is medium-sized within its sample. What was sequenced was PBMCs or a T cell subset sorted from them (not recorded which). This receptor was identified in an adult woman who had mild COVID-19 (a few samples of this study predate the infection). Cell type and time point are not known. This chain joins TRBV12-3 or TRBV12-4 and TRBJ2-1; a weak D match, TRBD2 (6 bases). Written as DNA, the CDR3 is TGTGCCAGCAGCCTCGGGAGAAGCGGCTACAATGAGCAGTTCTTC. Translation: CASSLGRSGYNEQFF.